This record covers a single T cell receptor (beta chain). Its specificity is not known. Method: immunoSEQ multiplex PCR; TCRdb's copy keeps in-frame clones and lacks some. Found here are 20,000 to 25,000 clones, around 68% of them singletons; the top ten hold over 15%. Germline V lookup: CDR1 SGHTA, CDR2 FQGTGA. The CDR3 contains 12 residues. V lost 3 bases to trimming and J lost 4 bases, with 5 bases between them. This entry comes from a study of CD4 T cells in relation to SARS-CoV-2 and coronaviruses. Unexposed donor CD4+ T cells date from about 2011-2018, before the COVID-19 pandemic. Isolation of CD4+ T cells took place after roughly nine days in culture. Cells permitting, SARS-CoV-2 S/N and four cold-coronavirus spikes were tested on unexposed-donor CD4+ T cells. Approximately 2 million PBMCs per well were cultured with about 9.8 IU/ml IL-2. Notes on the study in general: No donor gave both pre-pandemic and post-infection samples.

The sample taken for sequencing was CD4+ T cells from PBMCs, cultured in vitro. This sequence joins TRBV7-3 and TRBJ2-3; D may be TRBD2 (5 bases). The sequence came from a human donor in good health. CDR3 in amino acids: CASSFGADTQYF. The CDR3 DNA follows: TGTGCCAGCAGCTTCGGGGCAGATACGCAGTATTTT.